What follows are 22 T cell receptor beta chains derived from one specimen sequenced in a study of cytomegalovirus exposure and HLA in healthy donors. It was with 60 Vbeta and 13 Jbeta primers that the PCR ran. Sequencing was performed with immunoSEQ multiplex PCR; in TCRdb, only in-frame clones are kept and a portion is missing. The sample contains 130,000 to 150,000 clones, 82% of which appear only once. The sequencing sample was made of PBMCs. Source of these receptors: a male donor in good health and CMV-seronegative.

The chain links TRBV5-1 to TRBJ2-1; possibly TRBD2 for D (6 bases). Trimming removed 4 bases at V and 10 bases at J, with 15 bases between. Germline CDR1 and CDR2: SGHRS and YFSETQ. The CDR3 has 13 residues. CDR3 bases: TGCGCCAGCAGCCCCCGGGAGCCCCCCGAGCAGTTCTTC. Amino acid sequence: CASSPREPPEQFF.

The gene calls are TRBV4-2 and TRBJ2-5, with 7 bases matching TRBD1. CDR1 is LGHNA and CDR2 is YNFKEQ in the germline V gene. J gave up 3 bases and V 2 bases, and 9 bases lay outside the gene matches. This CDR3 contains 16 residues. CDR3 coding DNA: TGTGCCAGCAGCCAAACAGGGGCGGGCAGGGAAGAGACCCAGTACTTC. As protein: CASSQTGAGREETQYF.

The CDR3, as DNA: TGTGCCAGCAGGGCAAGAGAGACCCAGTACTTC. It yields the protein CASRARETQYF. V and J are TRBV11-2 and TRBJ2-5; no firm D call. Germline V lookup: CDR1 SGHAT, CDR2 FQNNGV. V lost 6 bases to trimming and J lost 4 bases, with 6 bases between them. The CDR3 sequence is 11 residues long.

The rearrangement links TRBV7-3 to TRBJ2-1; 9 bases match TRBD2. V dropped 5 bases and J dropped 4; count of bases not matched to a gene: 9. The CDR3 totals 16 residues. The germline gives CDR1 SGHTA, CDR2 FQGTGA. The CDR3 coding sequence is TGTGCCAGCAGCCCGTACCCGGGACTAGCTTACAATGAGCAGTTCTTC. This codes for CASSPYPGLAYNEQFF.

The chain joins TRBV5-1 to TRBJ1-1, with TRBD1 identical over 7 bases. With 6 bases clipped from V and 4 bases from J, the junction kept 6 bases outside the gene matches. There are 13 residues in the CDR3. Germline CDR1 reads SGHRS; CDR2 reads YFSETQ. The DNA of the CDR3 is TGCGCCAGCAAACAGGGGTCGACCACTGAAGCTTTCTTT. Translating gives CASKQGSTTEAFF.

The chain joins TRBV6-6 to TRBJ2-7; TRBD1 agrees at 8 bases. Germline V gene sequence: CDR1 MNHNY, CDR2 SVGAGI (reference sequence). The V segment lost 4 bases and the J segment 4 bases; nucleotides outside the gene matches: 3. CDR3 length: 13 amino acids. The CDR3 DNA follows: TGTGCCAGCAGTTCCGACAGGGGATACGAGCAGTACTTC. It yields the protein CASSSDRGYEQYF.

J is TRBJ1-1 and V is TRBV2; perhaps TRBD1 as D (6 bases). Germline V gene lookup returns CDR1 SNHLY and CDR2 FYNNEI. V was trimmed by 6 bases and J by 0 bases, leaving 11 bases between them. The CDR3 runs to 14 residues. The CDR3 coding sequence is TGTGCCAGCAGCTCGGGGGGGCTGAACACTGAAGCTTTCTTT. Translation: CASSSGGLNTEAFF.

The rearrangement uses TRBV5-6 and TRBJ1-4; TRBD1 matches at 10 bases. Germline V lookup: CDR1 SGHDT, CDR2 YYEEEE. V lost 2 bases and J lost 3; bases outside the gene matches: 4. CDR3 length: 16 residues. The CDR3 nucleotides are TGTGCCAGCAGCTTCGTGACAGGGGGCCCTAATGAAAAACTGTTTTTT. Translating it yields CASSFVTGGPNEKLFF.

The chain carries TRBV7-9 and TRBJ1-2; perhaps TRBD1 as D (6 bases). The germline V gene encodes CDR1 SEHNR and CDR2 FQNEAQ (reference sequence). V gave up 4 bases and J gave up 2 bases, with 11 bases separating them. This CDR3 is 14 amino acids long. The CDR3 coding sequence is TGTGCCAGCAGCTCCACAACAGGGAACTATGGCTACACCTTC. This sequence encodes CASSSTTGNYGYTF.

J is TRBJ2-7 and V is TRBV14; the match to TRBD2 covers 10 bases. Losses at the gene ends were 4 bases for V and 0 bases for J; bases not matched to a gene: 6. CDR3 length: 16 amino acids. Looked up from germline, CDR1 is SGHDN and CDR2 is FVKESK. The CDR3 loop reads CASSPRTSGSSYEQYF. CDR3 coding DNA: TGTGCCAGCAGCCCCCGGACTAGCGGAAGCTCCTACGAGCAGTACTTC.

This clone was picked up one time. The gene calls are TRBV6-5 and TRBJ1-5; D not resolved. Germline V gives CDR1 MNHEY, CDR2 SVGAGI. The ends were cut back, 10 bases at V and 0 bases at J, with 7 bases in the middle. CDR3 size: 12 residues. The CDR3 reads CATQYSNQPQHF. The CDR3 bases are TGTGCCACCCAGTATAGCAATCAGCCCCAGCATTTT.

This clone was seen a single time. The rearrangement joins TRBV11-2 to TRBJ2-7; D may be TRBD2 (5 bases). Per the germline V gene, CDR1 is SGHAT and CDR2 is FQNNGV. The CDR3 has 17 amino acids. V lost 4 bases to trimming and J lost 6 bases, with 25 bases between them. The CDR3 DNA reads TGTGCCAGCAGCTCGAAAGCAGGCGGGCCCCTTGGTTCCGAGCAGTACTTC. Protein product: CASSSKAGGPLGSEQYF.

J is TRBJ2-2 and V is TRBV30; D is uncertain. Trimming took off 0 bases at V and 2 bases at J, with 7 bases between the two ends. CDR3 length: 14 residues. Germline V lookup: CDR1 GTSNPN, CDR2 SVGIG (reference sequence). The CDR3 DNA sequence: TGTGCCTGGAGTGTGCGTCTAAACACCGGGGAGCTGTTTTTT. Protein sequence: CAWSVRLNTGELFF.

The V gene is TRBV2, the J gene TRBJ2-1, with D possibly TRBD1 on 5 matching bases. The V end was cut by 2 bases, the J end by 4 bases, with 6 bases between. Germline CDR1 and CDR2: SNHLY and FYNNEI. This CDR3 contains 13 residues. CDR3 amino acids: CASSETGYNEQFF. CDR3 coding DNA: TGTGCCAGCAGTGAAACAGGATACAATGAGCAGTTCTTC.

V gene TRBV14 combines with J gene TRBJ1-1, with TRBD1 identical over 7 bases. The V segment lost 4 bases and the J segment 7 bases; nucleotides outside the gene matches: 6. This CDR3 region has 13 residues. Germline-derived CDR1 and CDR2 are SGHDN and FVKESK. CDR3 sequence: CASSRRTGIEAFF. As DNA, the CDR3 is TGTGCCAGCAGCCGACGGACAGGCATTGAAGCTTTCTTT.

CDR3 amino acids: CASSLSLRSETYEQYF. CDR3 DNA: TGTGCCAGCAGCTTGTCTCTTAGAAGCGAGACCTACGAGCAGTACTTC. The genes are TRBV7-2 and TRBJ2-7; no clear D gene. From germline, CDR1 is SGHTA and CDR2 FQGNSA. This CDR3 has 16 residues. V gave up 3 bases and J gave up 2 bases, with 17 bases separating them.

V and J are TRBV5-8 and TRBJ2-7; TRBD2 matches 7 bases. CDR3 length: 14 amino acids. CDR1 and CDR2 (germline): SGHTS, YDEGEE. J was trimmed by 1 base and V by 0 bases; bases with no gene match: 1. The CDR3 nucleotides read TGTGCCAGCAGCTTGGCGGGGGGTTCCTACGAGCAGTACTTC. It is translated as CASSLAGGSYEQYF.

The chain has TRBV9 and TRBJ2-7, with TRBD2 matching 7 bases. The CDR3 spans 14 residues. The V gene's germline CDR1 is SGDLS and CDR2 YYNGEE. V lost 4 bases, J lost 7 bases, and 11 bases stayed unmatched. The CDR3 region has the DNA TGTGCCAGCAGCCCTAGCGGAGGGGCTAGGGAGCAGTACTTC. Protein sequence: CASSPSGGAREQYF.

This clone was observed a single time. This sequence joins TRBV5-8 and TRBJ1-4, with a possible D match to TRBD1 (6 bases). The germline V gene encodes CDR1 SGHTS and CDR2 YDEGEE. CDR3 size: 17 residues. V was shortened by 4 bases and J by 4 bases, with 20 bases between the two germline ends. The CDR3 region has the DNA TGTGCCAGCAGCCAACCCCGTAAGACAGGATTTAATGAAAAACTGTTTTTT. Its translation is CASSQPRKTGFNEKLFF.

The chain is built from TRBV11-2 and TRBJ2-3; D possibly corresponds to TRBD1 (6 bases). This CDR3 has 15 amino acids. Trimming took off 5 bases at V and 0 bases at J, with 12 bases between the two ends. The V gene's germline CDR1 is SGHAT and CDR2 FQNNGV. The CDR3 sequence: CASSHRTDSTDTQYF. CDR3 coding DNA: TGTGCCAGCAGCCATAGGACAGATAGCACAGATACGCAGTATTTT.

The rearrangement links TRBV5-1 to TRBJ2-2; 9 bases match TRBD1. Germline lookup yields CDR1 SGHRS and CDR2 YFSETQ. The length of the CDR3 is 13 residues. V was clipped by 5 bases and J by 7 bases; unmatched bases: 3. The CDR3 bases are TGCGCCAGCAGACAGGGGGCGGACGGGGAGCTGTTTTTT. As protein: CASRQGADGELFF.

There are a few counts of this clone. The CDR3 spells CASMWAGSTDTQYF. The CDR3, as DNA: TGTGCCAGCATGTGGGCAGGGAGCACAGATACGCAGTATTTT. This chain uses TRBV5-4 with TRBJ2-3, with a weak D call TRBD1 (5 bases). This CDR3 comprises 14 residues. CDR1 and CDR2 (germline): SGHNT, YYREEE (reference sequence). Trimming stripped 6 bases from V and 0 bases from J, with 11 bases between.